A selection of T cell receptor beta chains follows, all from one sample in a study of vaccination and CD4 T cells after COVID-19. Using its own MiXCR run on the PCR reads, TCRdb lists one record per CDR3 protein. Of about 12,000 distinct CDR3 sequences in the sample, roughly 55% were seen once. These receptors' targets are unknown. The sample taken for sequencing was CD4+ T cells from blood, cultured in vitro. The source is a human donor who had recovered from COVID-19. Both conserved end residues are part of each CDR3. The D gene is left open where the match is weak. Clone sizes are given selectively: once, few, many, or a class where the clone is expanded.

J gene | clone size | V gene | D gene | CDR3 protein | CDR3 DNA
TRBJ2-3 | few | TRBV7-3 | NA | CASSLSQSDTQYF | TGTGCCAGCAGCTTAAGTCAGTCAGATACGCAGTATTTT
TRBJ2-3 | NA | TRBV20-1 | TRBD2 | CIRFSGRGPDTQYF | TGCATTAGGTTTAGCGGGAGAGGACCAGATACGCAGTATTTT
TRBJ2-3 | NA | TRBV27 | TRBD2 | CASSSGPGLAGQGDTQYF | TGTGCCAGCAGCTCGGGACCGGGACTAGCGGGCCAGGGGGATACGCAGTATTTT
TRBJ1-6 | NA | TRBV6-5 | NA | CASSYSGGWNSPLHF | TGTGCCAGCAGTTACTCGGGGGGTTGGAATTCACCCCTCCACTTT
TRBJ1-4 | medium-sized | TRBV5-5 | NA | CASSPNEKLFF | TGTGCCAGCAGCCCCAATGAAAAACTGTTTTTT
TRBJ1-1 | once | TRBV18 | NA | CAGGRRVSEAFF | TGTGCGGGGGGCCGCAGAGTTTCCGAAGCTTTCTTT
TRBJ2-3 | NA | TRBV12-3/TRBV12-4 | NA | CASSLGLSRVDTQYF | TGTGCCAGCAGTTTAGGCTTAAGCCGGGTAGATACGCAGTATTTT
TRBJ2-7 | NA | TRBV20-1 | TRBD2 | CSASGTAGGSYEQYF | TGCAGTGCTAGCGGCACAGCGGGAGGGTCCTACGAGCAGTACTTC
TRBJ2-5 | NA | TRBV28 | NA | CASSSPLRTETQYF | TGTGCCAGCAGTTCCCCTCTCCGGACGGAGACCCAGTACTTC
TRBJ1-2 | NA | TRBV5-1 | NA | CASSSRGGSNGYTF | TGCGCCAGCAGCTCCAGGGGTGGGTCCAACGGCTACACCTTC
TRBJ1-2 | NA | TRBV5-4 | NA | CASSLQGMGYGYTF | TGTGCCAGCAGCTTGCAGGGAATGGGCTATGGCTACACCTTC
TRBJ2-3 | NA | TRBV11-1 | NA | CASLGIGLPDTQYF | TGTGCCAGCCTCGGGATCGGACTTCCTGATACGCAGTATTTT
TRBJ2-1 | NA | TRBV11-2 | TRBD2 | CASRSPGTTSGRNNEQFF | TGTGCCAGCAGATCGCCAGGGACTACCAGCGGGAGGAACAATGAGCAGTTCTTC
TRBJ1-5 | NA | TRBV6-1 | NA | CASRLGGERQPQHF | TGTGCCAGCAGGCTGGGTGGTGAACGTCAGCCCCAGCATTTT
TRBJ2-7 | NA | TRBV2 | TRBD1 | CASRGQGPYEQYF | TGTGCCAGCAGAGGACAGGGACCCTACGAGCAGTACTTC
TRBJ1-5 | NA | TRBV24-1 | NA | CATKAFGGSDQPQHF | TGTGCCACCAAAGCGTTTGGAGGGTCCGATCAGCCCCAGCATTTT
TRBJ1-3 | NA | TRBV28 | NA | CASSGGGTVVGNTIYF | TGTGCCAGCAGTGGGGGGGGTACCGTCGTTGGAAACACCATATATTTT
TRBJ2-4 | few | TRBV24-1 | NA | CATSDKRVAKNIQYF | TGTGCCACCAGTGATAAAAGGGTAGCCAAAAACATTCAGTACTTC
TRBJ2-3 | NA | TRBV24-1 | TRBD2 | CATSDPGLAGRTDTQYF | TGTGCCACCAGTGACCCGGGACTAGCGGGGCGCACAGATACGCAGTATTTT
TRBJ2-5 | few | TRBV6-2/TRBV6-3 | NA | CASSTVLVRETQYF | TGTGCCAGCTCCACGGTACTAGTCCGGGAGACCCAGTACTTC
TRBJ2-7 | NA | TRBV28 | NA | CASSTWWGALNEQYF | TGTGCCAGCAGCACCTGGTGGGGGGCGCTCAACGAGCAGTACTTC
TRBJ2-7 | NA | TRBV15 | NA | CATSREGVYYEQYF | TGTGCCACCAGCAGAGAGGGGGTTTATTACGAGCAGTACTTC
TRBJ2-1 | NA | TRBV5-1 | NA | CASSPEDGRSYNEQFF | TGCGCCAGCAGCCCCGAGGACGGGAGATCCTACAATGAGCAGTTCTTC
TRBJ2-3 | NA | TRBV15 | TRBD2 | CATSRDQVLAGADTQYF | TGTGCCACCAGCAGAGATCAAGTGCTAGCGGGAGCAGATACGCAGTATTTT
TRBJ1-5 | NA | TRBV20-1 | NA | CSARDRSSNQPQHF | TGCAGTGCTAGAGACAGGTCTAGCAATCAGCCCCAGCATTTT
TRBJ2-5 | NA | TRBV19 | TRBD2 | CASSELAGEETQYF | TGTGCCAGTAGTGAACTAGCGGGAGAAGAGACCCAGTACTTC
TRBJ1-2 | NA | TRBV29-1 | NA | CSVEINYGYTF | TGCAGCGTTGAGATAAACTATGGCTACACCTTC
TRBJ1-1 | NA | TRBV6-5 | TRBD1 | CASSYLDRPNTEAFF | TGTGCCAGCAGTTACTTGGACAGGCCCAACACTGAAGCTTTCTTT
TRBJ1-2 | NA | TRBV5-6 | NA | CASSLLILPQEGYTF | TGTGCCAGCAGCTTACTCATCCTTCCCCAGGAGGGCTACACCTTC
TRBJ1-2 | few | TRBV7-8 | NA | CASSLQAGNYDYTF | TGTGCCAGCAGCTTACAAGCAGGGAACTATGACTACACCTTC
TRBJ2-5 | NA | TRBV20-1 | NA | CSASSSLLEETQYF | TGCAGTGCTAGTTCTAGCCTGCTCGAGGAGACCCAGTACTTC
TRBJ2-3 | NA | TRBV19 | NA | CASSITGSTDTQYF | TGTGCCAGTAGTATTACAGGTAGCACAGATACGCAGTATTTT
TRBJ1-6 | few | TRBV6-1 | NA | CASQADSSPLHF | TGTGCCAGCCAGGCAGACTCTTCACCCCTCCACTTT
TRBJ1-6 | NA | TRBV10-3 | NA | CAISADRNGSPLHF | TGTGCCATCAGCGCAGACAGGAATGGGTCACCCCTCCACTTT
TRBJ1-5 | once | TRBV28 | NA | CASRSPGPLLEPQHF | TGTGCCAGCAGGTCCCCCGGGCCCCTACTTGAGCCCCAGCATTTT
TRBJ1-1 | NA | TRBV7-2 | NA | CASSLHFGNTEAFF | TGTGCCAGCAGCTTGCACTTTGGCAACACTGAAGCTTTCTTT
TRBJ2-1 | NA | TRBV4-1 | TRBD2 | CASSPWGSGRAQGSYNEQFF | TGCGCCAGCAGCCCCTGGGGTAGCGGGAGGGCACAGGGCTCCTACAATGAGCAGTTCTTC